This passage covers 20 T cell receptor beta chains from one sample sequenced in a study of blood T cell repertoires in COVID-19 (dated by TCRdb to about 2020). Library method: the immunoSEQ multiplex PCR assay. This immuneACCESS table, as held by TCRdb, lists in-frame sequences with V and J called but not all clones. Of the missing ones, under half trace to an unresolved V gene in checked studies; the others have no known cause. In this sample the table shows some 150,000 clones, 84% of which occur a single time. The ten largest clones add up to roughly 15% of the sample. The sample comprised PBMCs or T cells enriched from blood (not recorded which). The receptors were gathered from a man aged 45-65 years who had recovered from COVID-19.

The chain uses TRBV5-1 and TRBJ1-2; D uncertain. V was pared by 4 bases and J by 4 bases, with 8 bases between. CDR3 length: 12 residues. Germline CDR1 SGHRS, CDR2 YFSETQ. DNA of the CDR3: TGCGCCAGCAGCAACCGGGGCTATGGCTACACCTTC. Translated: CASSNRGYGYTF.

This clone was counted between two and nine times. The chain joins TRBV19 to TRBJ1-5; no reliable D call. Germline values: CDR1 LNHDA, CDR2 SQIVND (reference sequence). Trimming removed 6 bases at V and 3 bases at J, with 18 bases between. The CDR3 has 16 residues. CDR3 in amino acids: CASSEREAFPNQPQHF. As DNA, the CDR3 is TGTGCCAGTAGCGAGCGGGAAGCCTTCCCCAATCAGCCCCAGCATTTT.

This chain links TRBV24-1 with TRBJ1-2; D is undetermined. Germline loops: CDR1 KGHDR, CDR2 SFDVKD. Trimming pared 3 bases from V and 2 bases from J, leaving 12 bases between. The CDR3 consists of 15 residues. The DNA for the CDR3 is TGTGCCACCAGTGATCAGTCAGAAACAAACTATGGCTACACCTTC. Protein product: CATSDQSETNYGYTF.

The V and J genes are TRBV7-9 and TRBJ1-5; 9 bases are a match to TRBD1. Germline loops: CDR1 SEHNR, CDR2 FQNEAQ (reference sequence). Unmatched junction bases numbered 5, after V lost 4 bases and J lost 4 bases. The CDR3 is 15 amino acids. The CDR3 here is CASSSGQGSNQPQHF. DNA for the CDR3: TGTGCCAGCAGCTCAGGACAGGGGAGTAATCAGCCCCAGCATTTT.

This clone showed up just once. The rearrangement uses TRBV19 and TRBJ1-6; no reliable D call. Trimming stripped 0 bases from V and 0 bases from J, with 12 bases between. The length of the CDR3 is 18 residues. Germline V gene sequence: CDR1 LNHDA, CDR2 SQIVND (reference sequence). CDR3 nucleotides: TGTGCCAGTAGTATAGACAGGAGGCGAAGCTCCTATAATTCACCCCTCCACTTT. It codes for CASSIDRRRSSYNSPLHF.

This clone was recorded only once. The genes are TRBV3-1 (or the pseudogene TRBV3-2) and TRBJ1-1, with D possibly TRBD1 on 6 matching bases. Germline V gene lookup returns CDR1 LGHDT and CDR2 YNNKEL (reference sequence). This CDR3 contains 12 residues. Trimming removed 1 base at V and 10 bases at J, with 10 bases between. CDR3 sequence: CASSQVQGAAFF. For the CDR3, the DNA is TGTGCCAGCAGCCAAGTACAGGGTGCAGCTTTCTTT.

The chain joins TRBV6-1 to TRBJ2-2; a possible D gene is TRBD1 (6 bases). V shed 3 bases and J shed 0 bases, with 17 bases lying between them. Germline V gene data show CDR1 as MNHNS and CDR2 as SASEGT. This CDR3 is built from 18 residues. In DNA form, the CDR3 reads TGTGCCAGCAGTGATCTTCCTGCGACAGGAGCGAACACCGGGGAGCTGTTTTTT. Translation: CASSDLPATGANTGELFF.

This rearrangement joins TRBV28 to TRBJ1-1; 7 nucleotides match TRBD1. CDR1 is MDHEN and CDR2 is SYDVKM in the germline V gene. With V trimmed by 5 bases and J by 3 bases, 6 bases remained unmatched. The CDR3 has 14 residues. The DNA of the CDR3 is TGTGCCAGCAGTGAAAACAGGGGTTACACTGAAGCTTTCTTT. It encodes CASSENRGYTEAFF.

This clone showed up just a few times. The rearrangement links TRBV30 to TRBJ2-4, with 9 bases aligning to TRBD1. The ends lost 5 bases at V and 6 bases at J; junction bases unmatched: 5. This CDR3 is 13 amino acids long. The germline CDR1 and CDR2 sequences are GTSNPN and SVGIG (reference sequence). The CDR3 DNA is TGTGCCTGGTGTCCGACAGGGGGAAACATTCAGTACTTC. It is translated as CAWCPTGGNIQYF.

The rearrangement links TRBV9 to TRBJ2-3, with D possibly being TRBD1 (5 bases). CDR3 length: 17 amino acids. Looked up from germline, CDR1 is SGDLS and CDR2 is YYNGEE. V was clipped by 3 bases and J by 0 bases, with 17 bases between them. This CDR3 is CASSAAGAPASTDTQYF. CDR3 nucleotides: TGTGCCAGCAGCGCCGCTGGGGCGCCGGCTAGCACAGATACGCAGTATTTT.

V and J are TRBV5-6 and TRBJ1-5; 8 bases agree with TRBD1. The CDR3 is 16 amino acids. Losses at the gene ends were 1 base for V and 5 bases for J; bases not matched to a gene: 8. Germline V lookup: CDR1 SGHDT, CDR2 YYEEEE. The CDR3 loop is CASSLSGQARYQPQHF. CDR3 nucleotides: TGTGCCAGCAGCTTGTCGGGACAGGCTCGATATCAGCCCCAGCATTTT.

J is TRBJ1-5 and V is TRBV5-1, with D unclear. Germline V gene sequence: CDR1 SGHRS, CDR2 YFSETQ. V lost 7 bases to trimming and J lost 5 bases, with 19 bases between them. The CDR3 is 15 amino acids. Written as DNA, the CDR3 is TGCGCCAGCCCCCTGCGGGGTTGGGGTCATCAGCCCCAGCATTTT. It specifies CASPLRGWGHQPQHF.

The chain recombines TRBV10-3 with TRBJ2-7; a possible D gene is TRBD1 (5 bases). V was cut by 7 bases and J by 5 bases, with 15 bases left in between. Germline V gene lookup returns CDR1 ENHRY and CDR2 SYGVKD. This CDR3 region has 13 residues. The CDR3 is CAINQGSRNEQYF. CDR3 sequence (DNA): TGTGCCATCAATCAGGGTTCTCGCAACGAGCAGTACTTC.

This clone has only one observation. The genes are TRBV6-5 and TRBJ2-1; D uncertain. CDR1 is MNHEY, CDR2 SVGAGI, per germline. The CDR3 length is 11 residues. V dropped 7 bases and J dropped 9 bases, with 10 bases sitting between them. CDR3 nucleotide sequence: TGTGCCAGCATAAGCATCGCTGAGCAGTTCTTC. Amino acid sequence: CASISIAEQFF.

CDR3 amino acids: CASSLSGDTEAFF. The CDR3 region has the DNA TGCGCCAGCAGCTTGAGCGGGGACACTGAAGCTTTCTTT. The chain combines TRBV5-1 with TRBJ1-1, with D uncertain. Germline CDR1 SGHRS, CDR2 YFSETQ. V was pared by 1 base and J by 3 bases, with 7 bases between. This CDR3 region has 13 residues. Supplemented by reference TRBV5-1 and TRBJ1-1, the full variable domain reads KAGVTQTPRYLIKTRGQQVTLSCSPISGHRSVSWYQQTPGQGLQFLFEYFSETQRNKGNFPGRFSGRQFSNSRSEMNVSTLELGDSALYLCASSLSGDTEAFFGQGTRLTVV.

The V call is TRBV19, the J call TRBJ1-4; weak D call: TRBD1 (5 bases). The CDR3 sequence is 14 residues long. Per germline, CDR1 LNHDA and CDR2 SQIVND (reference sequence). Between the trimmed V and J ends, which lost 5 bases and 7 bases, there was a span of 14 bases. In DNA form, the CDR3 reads TGTGCCAGTAGTCGACAGCTTTCCTCTGAAAAACTGTTTTTT. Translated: CASSRQLSSEKLFF.

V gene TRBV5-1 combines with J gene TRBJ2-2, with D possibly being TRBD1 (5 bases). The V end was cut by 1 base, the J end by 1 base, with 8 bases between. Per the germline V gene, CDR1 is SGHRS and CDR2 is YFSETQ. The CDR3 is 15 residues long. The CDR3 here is CASSLTRVNTGELFF. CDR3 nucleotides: TGCGCCAGCAGCTTGACCAGGGTGAACACCGGGGAGCTGTTTTTT.

The CDR3 bases are TGTGCCAGCACTAACGACAGGGGGCTAGGAGATCAGCCCCAGCATTTT. Its protein is CASTNDRGLGDQPQHF. The chain recombines TRBV7-9 with TRBJ1-5; 10 bases are shared with TRBD1. CDR3 length: 16 residues. J was trimmed by 5 bases and V by 7 bases; bases with no gene match: 11. Germline V lookup: CDR1 SEHNR, CDR2 FQNEAQ (reference sequence).

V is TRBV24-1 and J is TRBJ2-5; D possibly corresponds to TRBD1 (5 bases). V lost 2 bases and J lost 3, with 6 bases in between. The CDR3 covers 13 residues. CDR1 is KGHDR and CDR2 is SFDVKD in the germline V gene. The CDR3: CATSDSGKETQYF. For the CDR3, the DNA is TGTGCCACCAGTGATTCAGGGAAAGAGACCCAGTACTTC.

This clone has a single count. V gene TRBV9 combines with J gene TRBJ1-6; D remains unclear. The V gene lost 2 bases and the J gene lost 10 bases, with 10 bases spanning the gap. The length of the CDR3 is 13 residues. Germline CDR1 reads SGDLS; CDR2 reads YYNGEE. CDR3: CASSVQVGSPLHF. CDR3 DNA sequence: TGTGCCAGCAGCGTTCAGGTTGGGTCACCCCTCCACTTT.